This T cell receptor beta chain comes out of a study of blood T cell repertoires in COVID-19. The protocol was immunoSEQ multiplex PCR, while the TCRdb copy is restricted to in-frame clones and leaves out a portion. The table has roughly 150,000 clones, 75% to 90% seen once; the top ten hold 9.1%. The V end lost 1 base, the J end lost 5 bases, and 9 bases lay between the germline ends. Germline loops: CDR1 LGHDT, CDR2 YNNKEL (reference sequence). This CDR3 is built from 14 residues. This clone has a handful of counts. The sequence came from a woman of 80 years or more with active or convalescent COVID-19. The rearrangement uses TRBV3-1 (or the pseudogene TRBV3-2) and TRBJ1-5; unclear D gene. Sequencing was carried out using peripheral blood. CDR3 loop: CASSQGSQDQPQHF. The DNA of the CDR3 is TGTGCCAGCAGCCAAGGGTCCCAGGATCAGCCCCAGCATTTT.